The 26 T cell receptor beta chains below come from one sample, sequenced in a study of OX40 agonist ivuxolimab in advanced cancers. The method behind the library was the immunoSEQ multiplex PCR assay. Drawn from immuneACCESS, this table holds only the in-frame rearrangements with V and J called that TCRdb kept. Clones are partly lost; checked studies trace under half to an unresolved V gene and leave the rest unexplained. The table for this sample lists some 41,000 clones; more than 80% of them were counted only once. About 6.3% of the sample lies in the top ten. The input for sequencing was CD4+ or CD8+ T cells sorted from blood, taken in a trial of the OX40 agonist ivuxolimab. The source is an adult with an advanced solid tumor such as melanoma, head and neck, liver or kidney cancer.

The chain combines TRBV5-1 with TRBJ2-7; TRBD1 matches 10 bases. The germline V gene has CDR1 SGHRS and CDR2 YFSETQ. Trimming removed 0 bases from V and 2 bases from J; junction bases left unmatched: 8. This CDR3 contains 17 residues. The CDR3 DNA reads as TGCGCCAGCAGCTTGGAAAGGGGACAGGGGTCGACCTACGAGCAGTACTTC. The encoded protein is CASSLERGQGSTYEQYF. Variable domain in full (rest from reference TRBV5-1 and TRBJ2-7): KAGVTQTPRYLIKTRGQQVTLSCSPISGHRSVSWYQQTPGQGLQFLFEYFSETQRNKGNFPGRFSGRQFSNSRSEMNVSTLELGDSALYLCASSLERGQGSTYEQYFGPGTRLTVT.

The CDR3: CAISEWGLAGNTGELFF. In DNA, the CDR3 is TGTGCCATCAGTGAGTGGGGTCTAGCGGGAAACACCGGGGAGCTGTTTTTT. The rearrangement joins TRBV10-3 to TRBJ2-2; 9 positions agree with TRBD2. The CDR3 totals 17 residues. With 1 base clipped from V and 2 bases from J, the junction kept 5 bases outside the gene matches. Germline V lookup: CDR1 ENHRY, CDR2 SYGVKD.

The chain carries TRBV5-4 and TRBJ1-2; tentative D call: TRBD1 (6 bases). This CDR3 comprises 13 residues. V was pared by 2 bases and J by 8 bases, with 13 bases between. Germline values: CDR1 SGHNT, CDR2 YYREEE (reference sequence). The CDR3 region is CASSLSGGYGYTF. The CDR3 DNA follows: TGTGCCAGCAGCTTATCTGGGGGCTACGGCTACACCTTC.

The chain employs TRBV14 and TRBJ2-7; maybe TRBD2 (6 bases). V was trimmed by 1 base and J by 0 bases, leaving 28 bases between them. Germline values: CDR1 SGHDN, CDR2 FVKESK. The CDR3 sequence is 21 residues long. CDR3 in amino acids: CASSQGRRAGSTTFYSYEQYF. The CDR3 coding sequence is TGTGCCAGCAGCCAAGGAAGGAGGGCAGGGAGCACTACCTTTTACTCCTACGAGCAGTACTTC.

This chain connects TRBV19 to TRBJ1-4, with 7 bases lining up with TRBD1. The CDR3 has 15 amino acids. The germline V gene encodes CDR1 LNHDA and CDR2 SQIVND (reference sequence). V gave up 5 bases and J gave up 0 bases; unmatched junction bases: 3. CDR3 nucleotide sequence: TGTGCCAGTAGTGTCGACAGGGCAACTAATGAAAAACTGTTTTTT. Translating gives CASSVDRATNEKLFF.

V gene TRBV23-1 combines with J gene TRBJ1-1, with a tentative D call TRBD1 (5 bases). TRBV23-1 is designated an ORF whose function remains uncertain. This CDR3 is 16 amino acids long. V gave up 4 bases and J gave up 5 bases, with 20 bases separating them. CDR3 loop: CASSRAGLPKGTEAFF. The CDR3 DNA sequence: TGCGCCAGCAGTCGAGCGGGACTCCCCAAAGGAACTGAAGCTTTCTTT.

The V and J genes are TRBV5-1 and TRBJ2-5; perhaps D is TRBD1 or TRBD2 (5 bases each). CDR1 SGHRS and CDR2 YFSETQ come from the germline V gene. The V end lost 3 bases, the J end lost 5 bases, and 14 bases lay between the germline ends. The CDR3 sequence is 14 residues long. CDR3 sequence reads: CASSSTRGYETQYF. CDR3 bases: TGCGCCAGCAGCTCCACCCGGGGCTATGAGACCCAGTACTTC.

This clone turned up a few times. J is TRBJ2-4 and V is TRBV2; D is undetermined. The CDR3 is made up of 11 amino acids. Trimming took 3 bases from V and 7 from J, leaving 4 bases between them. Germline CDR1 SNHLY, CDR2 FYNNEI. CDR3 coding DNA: TGTGCCAGCAGTGAGGAGAACATTCAGTACTTC. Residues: CASSEENIQYF.

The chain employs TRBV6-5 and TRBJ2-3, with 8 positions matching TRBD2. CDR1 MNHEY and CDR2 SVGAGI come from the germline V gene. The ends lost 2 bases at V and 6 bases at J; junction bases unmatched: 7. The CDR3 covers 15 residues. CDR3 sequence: CASSYLRGGQDTQYF. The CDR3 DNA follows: TGTGCCAGCAGTTACCTACGCGGGGGGCAGGATACGCAGTATTTT.

For the CDR3, the DNA is TGTGCCAGTATATCGAGGACAGGGGGTACCGGGGAGCTGTTTTTT. This gives the protein CASISRTGGTGELFF. The genes are TRBV19 and TRBJ2-2; 10 positions match TRBD1. V lost 7 bases and J lost 5; bases outside the gene matches: 7. Germline loops: CDR1 LNHDA, CDR2 SQIVND (reference sequence). The CDR3 consists of 15 residues.

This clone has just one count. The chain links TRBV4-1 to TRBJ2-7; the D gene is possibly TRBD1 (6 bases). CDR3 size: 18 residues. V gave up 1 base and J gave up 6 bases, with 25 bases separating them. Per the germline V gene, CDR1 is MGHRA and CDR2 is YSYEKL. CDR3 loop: CASSQGYKGMPARGEQYF. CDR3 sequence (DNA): TGCGCCAGCAGCCAAGGGTATAAAGGGATGCCCGCCAGGGGCGAGCAGTACTTC.

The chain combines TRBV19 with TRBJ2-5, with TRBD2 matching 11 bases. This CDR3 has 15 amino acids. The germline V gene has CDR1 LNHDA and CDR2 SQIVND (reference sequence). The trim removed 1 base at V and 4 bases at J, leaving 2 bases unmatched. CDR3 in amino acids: CASSIGLAGGETQYF. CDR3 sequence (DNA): TGTGCCAGTAGTATAGGGCTAGCGGGAGGAGAGACCCAGTACTTC.

The CDR3 region has the DNA TGCGCCAGCAGCTTGGGAAGGGCTAGCGACACAGATACGCAGTATTTT. Translated, it gives CASSLGRASDTDTQYF. The chain carries TRBV5-1 and TRBJ2-3; maybe TRBD2 (6 bases). The germline V gene encodes CDR1 SGHRS and CDR2 YFSETQ. The CDR3 has 16 amino acids. V was shortened by 0 bases and J by 2 bases, with 13 bases between the two germline ends. Full variable domain (missing parts from reference TRBV5-1 and TRBJ2-3): KAGVTQTPRYLIKTRGQQVTLSCSPISGHRSVSWYQQTPGQGLQFLFEYFSETQRNKGNFPGRFSGRQFSNSRSEMNVSTLELGDSALYLCASSLGRASDTDTQYFGPGTRLTVL.

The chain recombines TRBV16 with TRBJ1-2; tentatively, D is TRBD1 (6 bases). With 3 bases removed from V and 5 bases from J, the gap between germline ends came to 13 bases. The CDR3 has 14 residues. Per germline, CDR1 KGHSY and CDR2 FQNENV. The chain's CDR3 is CASSQNREGYGYTF. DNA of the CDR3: TGTGCCAGCAGCCAGAACAGGGAAGGGTATGGCTACACCTTC.

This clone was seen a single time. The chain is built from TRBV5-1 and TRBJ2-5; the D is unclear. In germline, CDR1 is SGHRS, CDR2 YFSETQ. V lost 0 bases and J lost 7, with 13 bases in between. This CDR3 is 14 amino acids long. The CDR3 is CASSLVPGTGTQYF. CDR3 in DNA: TGCGCCAGCAGCTTGGTCCCAGGCACGGGGACCCAGTACTTC. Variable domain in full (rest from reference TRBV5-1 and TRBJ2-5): KAGVTQTPRYLIKTRGQQVTLSCSPISGHRSVSWYQQTPGQGLQFLFEYFSETQRNKGNFPGRFSGRQFSNSRSEMNVSTLELGDSALYLCASSLVPGTGTQYFGPGTRLLVL.

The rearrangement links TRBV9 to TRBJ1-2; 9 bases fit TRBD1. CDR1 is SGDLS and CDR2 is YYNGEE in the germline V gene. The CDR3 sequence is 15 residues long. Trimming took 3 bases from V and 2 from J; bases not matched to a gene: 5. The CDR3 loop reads CASSADRGLNYGYTF. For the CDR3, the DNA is TGTGCCAGCAGCGCGGACAGGGGATTAAACTATGGCTACACCTTC.

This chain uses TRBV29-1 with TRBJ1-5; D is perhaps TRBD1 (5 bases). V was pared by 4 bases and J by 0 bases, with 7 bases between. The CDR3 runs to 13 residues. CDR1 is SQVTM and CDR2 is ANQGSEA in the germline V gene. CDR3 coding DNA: TGCAGCGTTGGCAGGGATAGCAATCAGCCCCAGCATTTT. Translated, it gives CSVGRDSNQPQHF.

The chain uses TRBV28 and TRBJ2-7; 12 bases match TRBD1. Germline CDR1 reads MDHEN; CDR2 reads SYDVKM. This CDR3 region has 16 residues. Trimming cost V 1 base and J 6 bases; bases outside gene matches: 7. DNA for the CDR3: TGTGCCAGCAGTTTATATGGGACAGGGGGCGTCGGCGAGCAGTACTTC. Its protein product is CASSLYGTGGVGEQYF.

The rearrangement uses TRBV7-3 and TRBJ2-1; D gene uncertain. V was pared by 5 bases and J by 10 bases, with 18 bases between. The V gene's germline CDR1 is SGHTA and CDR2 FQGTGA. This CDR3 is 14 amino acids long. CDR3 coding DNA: TGTGCCAGCAGCGCGAATATCGCCACTGGGGAGCAGTTCTTC. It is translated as CASSANIATGEQFF. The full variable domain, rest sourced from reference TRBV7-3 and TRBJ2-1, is GAGVSQTPSNKVTEKGKYVELRCDPISGHTALYWYRQSLGQGPEFLIYFQGTGAADDSGLPNDRFFAVRPEGSVSTLKIQRTERGDSAVYLCASSANIATGEQFFGPGTRLTVL.

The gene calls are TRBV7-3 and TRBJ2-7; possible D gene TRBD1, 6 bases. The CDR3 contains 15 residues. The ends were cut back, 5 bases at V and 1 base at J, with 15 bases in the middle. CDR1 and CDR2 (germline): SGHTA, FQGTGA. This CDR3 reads CASSRQTGASYEQYF. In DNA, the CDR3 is TGTGCCAGCAGCAGGCAGACAGGCGCGTCCTACGAGCAGTACTTC. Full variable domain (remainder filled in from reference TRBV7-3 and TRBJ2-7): GAGVSQTPSNKVTEKGKYVELRCDPISGHTALYWYRQSLGQGPEFLIYFQGTGAADDSGLPNDRFFAVRPEGSVSTLKIQRTERGDSAVYLCASSRQTGASYEQYFGPGTRLTVT.

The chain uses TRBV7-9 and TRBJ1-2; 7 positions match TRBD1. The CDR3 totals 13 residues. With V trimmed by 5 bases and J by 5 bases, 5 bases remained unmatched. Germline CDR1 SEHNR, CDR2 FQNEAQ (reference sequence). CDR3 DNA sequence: TGTGCCAGCAGCAGGGACAGTCCTTATGGCTACACCTTC. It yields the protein CASSRDSPYGYTF. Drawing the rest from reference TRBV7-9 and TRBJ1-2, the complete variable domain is DTGVSQNPRHKITKRGQNVTFRCDPISEHNRLYWYRQTLGQGPEFLTYFQNEAQLEKSRLLSDRFSAERPKGSFSTLEIQRTEQGDSAMYLCASSRDSPYGYTFGSGTRLTVV.

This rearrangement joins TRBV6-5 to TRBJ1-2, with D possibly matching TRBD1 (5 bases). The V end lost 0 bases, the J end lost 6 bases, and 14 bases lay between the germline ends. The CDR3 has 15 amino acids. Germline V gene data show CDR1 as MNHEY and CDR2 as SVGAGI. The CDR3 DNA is TGTGCCAGCAGTTACTCTATGGCAGGGTGGGATGGCTACACCTTC. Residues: CASSYSMAGWDGYTF.

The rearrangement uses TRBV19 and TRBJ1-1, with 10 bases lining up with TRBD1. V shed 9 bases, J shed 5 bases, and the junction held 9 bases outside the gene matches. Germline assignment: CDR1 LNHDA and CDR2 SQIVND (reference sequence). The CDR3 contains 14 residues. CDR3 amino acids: CASGDRGMGTEAFF. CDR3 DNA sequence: TGTGCCAGCGGGGACAGGGGAATGGGAACTGAAGCTTTCTTT.

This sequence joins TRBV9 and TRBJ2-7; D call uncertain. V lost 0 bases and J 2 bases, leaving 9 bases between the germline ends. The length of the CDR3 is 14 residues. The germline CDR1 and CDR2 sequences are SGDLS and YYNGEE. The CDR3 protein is CASSVGFEAYEQYF. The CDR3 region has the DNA TGTGCCAGCAGCGTAGGATTCGAGGCCTACGAGCAGTACTTC.

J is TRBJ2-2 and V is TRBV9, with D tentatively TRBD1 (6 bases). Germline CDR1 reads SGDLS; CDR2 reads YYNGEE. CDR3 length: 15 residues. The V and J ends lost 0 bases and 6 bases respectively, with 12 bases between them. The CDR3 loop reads CASSVGSRGAGELFF. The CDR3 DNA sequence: TGTGCCAGCAGCGTAGGTAGCAGGGGAGCCGGGGAGCTGTTTTTT.

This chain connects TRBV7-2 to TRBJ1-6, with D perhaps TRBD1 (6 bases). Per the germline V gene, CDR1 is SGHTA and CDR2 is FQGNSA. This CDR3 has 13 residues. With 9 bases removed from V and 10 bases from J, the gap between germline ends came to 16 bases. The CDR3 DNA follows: TGTGCCAGTAGAGGGGGGCCCAGCTCACCCCTCCACTTT. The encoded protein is CASRGGPSSPLHF.